These 16 T cell receptor beta chains originate from one sample sequenced in a study of neurological immune-mediated disorders. One entry per CDR3 protein, called by TCRdb with MiXCR from the 5' RACE reads. The sample yields under 100,000 distinct CDR3 sequences, under 4.5% seen once. Time point denoted: longitudinal time-point 3. Sequencing was carried out using PBMCs. The receptors were sampled from a woman aged 55 to 70 with multiple sclerosis.

This clonotype has more than one count but fewer than ten. This chain joins TRBV5-1 and TRBJ1-1, with TRBD1 matching over 7 bases. Germline V gene sequence: CDR1 SGHRS, CDR2 YFSETQ. After removal of 2 bases from V and 5 bases from J, the junction contained 9 bases not matched to a gene. CDR3 length: 15 residues. The CDR3 DNA follows: TGCGCCAGCAGCTTTAGGGAAACAGGGGCTACTGAAGCTTTCTTT. Translated: CASSFRETGATEAFF.

This clonotype was counted ten times or more. The chain employs TRBV20-1 and TRBJ2-1; 7 positions agree with TRBD2. V lost 5 bases and J lost 1; bases outside the gene matches: 5. Germline V gene sequence: CDR1 DFQATT, CDR2 SNEGSKA (reference sequence). CDR3 size: 14 residues. The CDR3: CSAPAAGSYNEQFF. CDR3 DNA sequence: TGCAGTGCTCCCGCAGCGGGATCCTACAATGAGCAGTTCTTC.

This clonotype was counted ten times or more. This rearrangement joins TRBV5-1 to TRBJ2-2; perhaps D is TRBD1 or TRBD2 (5 bases each). V gave up 4 bases and J gave up 5 bases, with 12 bases separating them. The length of the CDR3 is 14 residues. Germline V gene lookup returns CDR1 SGHRS and CDR2 YFSETQ. CDR3 loop: CASSRGRTTGELFF. CDR3 in DNA: TGCGCCAGCAGCCGGGGACGAACTACCGGGGAGCTGTTTTTT.

This clonotype has at least ten counts. The chain is built from TRBV5-1 and TRBJ1-6, with TRBD1 matching over 7 bases. The length of the CDR3 is 13 residues. J lost 6 bases, V lost 4 bases, and 1 base had no gene match. Per germline, CDR1 SGHRS and CDR2 YFSETQ. The CDR3 DNA reads as TGCGCCAGCAGCGGGACAGCTAATTCACCCCTCCACTTT. It specifies CASSGTANSPLHF.

In its sample, this clonotype was seen many times. The genes are TRBV12-3 or TRBV12-4 and TRBJ1-1; no reliable D call. Trimming stripped 1 base from V and 10 bases from J, with 13 bases between. This CDR3 spans 13 amino acids. CDR3 nucleotide sequence: TGTGCCAGCAGTTTAGGGGCATCCCCGAGAGCTTTCTTT. This gives the protein CASSLGASPRAFF.

This clonotype occurred many times. The CDR3 DNA follows: TGCAGTGTACGGGTGCGAGGAAATCAGCCCCAGCATTTT. Translation: CSVRVRGNQPQHF. The chain employs TRBV20-1 and TRBJ1-5; no firm D call. Germline V gives CDR1 DFQATT, CDR2 SNEGSKA (reference sequence). This CDR3 has 13 amino acids. Trimming shortened V by 7 bases and J by 4 bases, and 14 bases separated the two germline ends.

The table lists this clonotype with many counts. The chain links TRBV12-3 or TRBV12-4 to TRBJ2-5; D remains ambiguous. Trimming removed 3 bases from V and 6 bases from J, with 5 bases in between. CDR3 length: 11 residues. CDR3: CASSFAKTQYF. In DNA form, the CDR3 reads TGTGCCAGCAGTTTTGCCAAGACCCAGTACTTC.

This clonotype was recorded at least ten times. The rearrangement joins TRBV6-5 to TRBJ1-1; a possible D gene is TRBD1 (5 bases). From germline, CDR1 is MNHEY and CDR2 SVGAGI. V lost 6 bases, J lost 3 bases, and 17 bases lay in between. The CDR3 is 15 amino acids. CDR3 sequence: CASSPGGGFDTEAFF. Written as DNA, the CDR3 is TGTGCCAGCAGCCCCGGGGGAGGGTTTGACACTGAAGCTTTCTTT.

This clonotype was detected ten times or more. The chain joins TRBV6-6 to TRBJ2-7; the D gene is possibly TRBD2 (7 bases). CDR1 and CDR2 from the germline V gene are MNHNY and SVGAGI (reference sequence). The CDR3 runs to 15 residues. Trimming removed 2 bases at V and 7 bases at J, with 18 bases between. The CDR3 coding sequence is TGTGCCAGCAGTTACAGTATGAGGGGGGGTATTGAGCAGTACTTC. It translates to CASSYSMRGGIEQYF.

Comments on this clonotype: A much larger clone sits a single nucleotide away, making a read error possible. This chain joins TRBV7-9 and TRBJ2-2; maybe TRBD2 (6 bases). The CDR3 is 14 amino acids. The germline CDR1 and CDR2 sequences are SEHNR and FQNEAQ (reference sequence). The CDR3 sequence: CVSSLNGGTGELFF. CDR3 sequence (DNA): TGTGTCAGCAGCCTCAACGGGGGTACCGGGGAGCTGTTTTTT.

This clonotype was seen ten or more times. The chain employs TRBV2 and TRBJ2-3; 8 bases map to TRBD2. The CDR3 is made up of 15 amino acids. Germline CDR1 is SNHLY and CDR2 is FYNNEI. Trimming at V came to 7 bases and at J to 0 bases, leaving 6 bases not matched to a gene. The CDR3 sequence: CASKRERGSTDTQYF. CDR3 bases: TGTGCCAGCAAAAGGGAGCGGGGGAGCACAGATACGCAGTATTTT.

There are many counts of this clonotype. The chain recombines TRBV12-3 or TRBV12-4 with TRBJ1-5; D possibly corresponds to TRBD1 (5 bases). The CDR3 is 15 amino acids. The V gene lost 4 bases and the J gene lost 1 base, with 11 bases spanning the gap. The CDR3 DNA is TGTGCCAGCAGTTCACAGGATTTAAGCAATCAGCCCCAGCATTTT. Encoded protein: CASSSQDLSNQPQHF.

This clonotype has ten or more counts. V usage is TRBV19 and J usage is TRBJ1-1, with D hard to call. V lost 4 bases and J lost 3, with 12 bases in between. CDR1 and CDR2 (germline): LNHDA, SQIVND (reference sequence). The CDR3 has 14 residues. CDR3 sequence reads: CASSRGPWDTEAFF. Written as DNA, the CDR3 is TGTGCCAGTAGTAGAGGGCCCTGGGACACTGAAGCTTTCTTT.

This clonotype was seen repeatedly, ten times or more. The chain carries TRBV12-3 or TRBV12-4 and TRBJ2-2; 7 nucleotides match TRBD1. V trimming: 5 bases; J trimming: 5 bases; junction bases outside the gene matches: 11. This CDR3 region has 16 residues. This chain's CDR3 is CASSPMTGMGTGELFF. CDR3 nucleotide sequence: TGTGCCAGCAGTCCCATGACAGGGATGGGGACCGGGGAGCTGTTTTTT.

Points on this clonotype: This may be a read error: a much more frequent sequence differs by one nucleotide. The CDR3, as DNA: TGTGCCAGCAGTAAGACCGGGACAGGGGGCTATTGCTACACCTTC. Translation: CASSKTGTGGYCYTF. The chain employs TRBV12-3 or TRBV12-4 and TRBJ1-2; 12 bases are shared with TRBD1. There are 15 residues in the CDR3.

This clonotype was counted many times. Written as DNA, the CDR3 is TGCAGTGCTAGGATGGGACAGGGGGGCTACGGCTACACCTTC. This codes for CSARMGQGGYGYTF. The V call is TRBV20-1, the J call TRBJ1-2, with TRBD1 identical over 11 bases. Trimming at V came to 3 bases and at J to 8 bases, leaving 8 bases not matched to a gene. The CDR3 is 14 residues long. CDR1 is DFQATT, CDR2 SNEGSKA, per germline (reference sequence).